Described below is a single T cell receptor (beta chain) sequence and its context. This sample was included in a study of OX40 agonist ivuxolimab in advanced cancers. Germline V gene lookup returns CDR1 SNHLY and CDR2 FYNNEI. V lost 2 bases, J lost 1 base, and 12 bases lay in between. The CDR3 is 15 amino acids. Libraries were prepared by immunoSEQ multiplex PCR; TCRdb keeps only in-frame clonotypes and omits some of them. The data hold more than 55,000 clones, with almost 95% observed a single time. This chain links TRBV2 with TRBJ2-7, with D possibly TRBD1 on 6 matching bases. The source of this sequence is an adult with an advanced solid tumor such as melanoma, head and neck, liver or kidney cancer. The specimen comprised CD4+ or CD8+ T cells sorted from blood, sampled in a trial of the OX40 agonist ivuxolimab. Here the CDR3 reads CASSENREPSYEQYF. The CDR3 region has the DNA TGTGCCAGCAGTGAAAACAGGGAACCATCCTACGAGCAGTACTTC.